A selection of T cell receptor beta chains follows, all from one sample in a study of cytomegalovirus exposure and HLA in healthy donors. Libraries were prepared by immunoSEQ multiplex PCR; TCRdb keeps only in-frame clonotypes and omits some of them. The sample lists over 200,000 clones; 70% to 85% were seen once. The sample taken for sequencing was PBMCs. The receptors originated from a male donor in good health and CMV-seronegative. Both conserved end residues are part of each CDR3. The order of the fields is clone size, D gene, J gene, V gene, CDR3 DNA, CDR3 protein. D genes are given only for firm matches. A row's size may be missing; if present it is once, few, many or a size class.

>.|.|TRBJ2-7|TRBV7-2
TGTGCCAGCAGCGCGTCCCGAGTTTTAGTCTCCTACGAGCAGTACTTC
CASSASRVLVSYEQYF
>.|TRBD2|TRBJ2-3|TRBV30
TGTGCCTGGAGGGTTGCGGGAGGGCCAGATACGCAGTATTTT
CAWRVAGGPDTQYF
>.|TRBD2|TRBJ2-1|TRBV18
TGTGCCAGCTCACCTTGGACTAGCGGAAGCTCCTACAATGAGCAGTTCTTC
CASSPWTSGSSYNEQFF
>.|TRBD2|TRBJ2-1|TRBV6-5
TGTGCCAGCAAAGGTATAGCGGGGGTAAATGAGCAGTTCTTC
CASKGIAGVNEQFF
>few|.|TRBJ2-6|TRBV7-8
TGTGCCAGCAGCTGGACACATTCTGGGGCCAACGTCCTGACTTTC
CASSWTHSGANVLTF
>.|.|TRBJ2-7|TRBV6-1
TGTGCCAGCAGTGAAATCTACGAGCAGTACTTC
CASSEIYEQYF
>.|TRBD1|TRBJ1-1|TRBV11-2
TGTGCCAGCAGCTTAGGACAGGGCCAGAACACTGAAGCTTTCTTT
CASSLGQGQNTEAFF
>.|TRBD1|TRBJ1-2|TRBV27
TGTGCCAGCAGTTTATCACAACCGACAGGGGGCAACTATGGCTACACCTTC
CASSLSQPTGGNYGYTF
>.|.|TRBJ2-7|TRBV5-4
TGTGCCAGCAGCTTACGGGGACTCGACTACGAGCAGTACTTC
CASSLRGLDYEQYF
>.|.|TRBJ2-2|TRBV6-7
TGTGCCAGCAGTTATGAGAACAGATTCACCGGGGAGCTGTTTTTT
CASSYENRFTGELFF
>.|.|TRBJ1-5|TRBV2
TGTGCCAGCAGCCATACAGGGCCCCGCGGCAATCAGCCCCAGCATTTT
CASSHTGPRGNQPQHF
>once|.|TRBJ2-6|TRBV5-1
TGCGCCAGCAGCTTGGACCGGGAGGGGGCCAACGTCCTGACTTTC
CASSLDREGANVLTF
>.|TRBD1|TRBJ1-4|TRBV7-9
TGTGCCAGCAGCTTAGCAGGGGGCCAGGAAAAACTGTTTTTT
CASSLAGGQEKLFF
>.|TRBD2|TRBJ2-1|TRBV15
TGTGCCACCAGCAGAGATCCAGGACTAGCGGGATCAGTCGATGAGCAGTTCTTC
CATSRDPGLAGSVDEQFF
>.|TRBD1|TRBJ1-2|TRBV28
TGTGCCAGCAGACCCGGCAGGGGGTATGGCTACACCTTC
CASRPGRGYGYTF
>.|.|TRBJ2-5|TRBV11-2
TGTGCCAGCAGCCCGTTCGCAGGGTCACGGATCGAGCAGACCCAGTACTTC
CASSPFAGSRIEQTQYF
>.|.|TRBJ2-4|TRBV11-2
TGTGCCAGCAGCAAAGGGGCAGCCAAAAACATTCAGTACTTC
CASSKGAAKNIQYF
>.|TRBD1|TRBJ1-2|TRBV6-5
TGTGCCAGCAGATCCGGCTCGGGACAGGGAGGCGGCTACACCTTC
CASRSGSGQGGGYTF
>.|TRBD2|TRBJ2-5|TRBV30
TGTGCAGGACTAGCGGGGATGGGTCTGGAGCAGTACTTC
CAGLAGMGLEQYF
>.|TRBD2|TRBJ2-5|TRBV11-3
TGTGCCAGCAGCCCCGGAGGTCTAGCGGGAGAGACCCAGTACTTC
CASSPGGLAGETQYF
>.|.|TRBJ1-4|TRBV28
TGTGCCAGCAGTTTAAGAGGGGGTAGTACTGAAAAACTGTTTTTT
CASSLRGGSTEKLFF
>.|.|TRBJ2-1|TRBV29-1
TGCAGCGTTGAAGACAGGGTCAGCTCCTACAATGAGCAGTTCTTC
CSVEDRVSSYNEQFF
>.|TRBD2|TRBJ2-1|TRBV9
TGTGCCAGCAGCGTAGCCACTAGCGGGAGTGATGAGCAGTTCTTC
CASSVATSGSDEQFF
>.|TRBD1|TRBJ2-3|TRBV9
TGTGCCAGCAGCCTCGCCCGGGTGGCAGGGGGCTTTAGCACAGATACGCAGTATTTT
CASSLARVAGGFSTDTQYF
>.|TRBD2|TRBJ2-2|TRBV9
TGTGCCAGCAGTGTTAGCGGGAGTGAGACCGGGGAGCTGTTTTTT
CASSVSGSETGELFF
>.|.|TRBJ2-6|TRBV28
TGTGCCAGCAGTTTAGGGTGGGACTCCAATTCTGGGGCCAACGTCCTGACTTTC
CASSLGWDSNSGANVLTF
>.|TRBD1|TRBJ2-7|TRBV5-6
TGTGCCAGCAGCGCCGGAATGACAGGGTTAGCCTACGAGCAGTACTTC
CASSAGMTGLAYEQYF
>.|.|TRBJ2-7|TRBV5-4
TGTGCCAGCAGCTTAAGCTCCTACGAGCAGTACTTC
CASSLSSYEQYF
>.|.|TRBJ1-5|TRBV25-1
TGTGCCAGCGGCCCCGGGGGTGGAAATCAGCCCCAGCATTTT
CASGPGGGNQPQHF
>few|.|TRBJ2-6|TRBV19
TGTGCCAGTAGTCAACAGGCGAGCTCTGGGGCCAACGTCCTGACTTTC
CASSQQASSGANVLTF
>few|TRBD2|TRBJ2-7|TRBV14
TGTGCCAGCAGCTCCCAAACTAGCGGCTACGAGCAGTACTTC
CASSSQTSGYEQYF
>.|.|TRBJ2-7|TRBV20-1
TGCAGTCCGGACAGAAACGAGCAGTACTTC
CSPDRNEQYF
>few|.|TRBJ2-2|TRBV10-3
TGTGCCATCAGGCTACGCGCCGGGGAGCTGTTTTTT
CAIRLRAGELFF
>once|.|TRBJ2-7|TRBV2
TGTGCCAGCAGTGAGAGGCTAGTGCGCTACGAGCAGTACTTC
CASSERLVRYEQYF
>.|TRBD2|TRBJ2-3|TRBV6-5
TGTGCCAGCAGTTACGGAGCGGGAGGAAACACAGATACGCAGTATTTT
CASSYGAGGNTDTQYF